Below, 28 T cell receptor beta chains from the same sample are listed, as sequenced in a study of T cells of healthy individuals. From the 5' RACE reads, TCRdb called clonotypes with MiXCR, one entry per CDR3 protein. The sample has tens of thousands of distinct CDR3 sequences, about 4.2% seen once. The source is a human donor in good health.

Many counts were recorded for this clonotype. The chain is built from TRBV12-3 or TRBV12-4 and TRBJ2-2; 9 nucleotides agree with TRBD1. There are 14 residues in the CDR3. The J segment lost 4 bases and the V segment lost 6 bases, leaving 3 bases of the junction unmatched. CDR3 sequence: CASSWTGVTGELFF. The DNA of the CDR3 is TGTGCCAGCAGCTGGACAGGGGTCACCGGGGAGCTGTTTTTT.

Many counts were recorded for this clonotype. CDR3 nucleotide sequence: TGCGCCAGCAGGGACAACCAGATGGATACGCAGTATTTT. Protein sequence: CASRDNQMDTQYF. The V call is TRBV5-1, the J call TRBJ2-3; D might be TRBD1 (5 bases). The CDR3 contains 13 residues. CDR1 SGHRS and CDR2 YFSETQ come from the germline V gene. V was pared by 5 bases and J by 6 bases, with 13 bases between.

This clonotype was seen many times. V usage is TRBV7-9 and J usage is TRBJ1-4; no definite D call. Looked up from germline, CDR1 is SEHNR and CDR2 is FQNEAQ (reference sequence). V lost 9 bases to trimming and J lost 2 bases, with 10 bases between them. CDR3 length equals 13 residues. Here the CDR3 reads CASKDGTNEKLFF. DNA of the CDR3: TGTGCCAGTAAGGACGGCACTAATGAAAAACTGTTTTTT.

This sequence joins TRBV24-1 and TRBJ1-2, with D tentatively TRBD1 (6 bases). Per germline, CDR1 KGHDR and CDR2 SFDVKD. The CDR3 contains 14 residues. V was shortened by 4 bases and J by 4 bases, with 12 bases between the two germline ends. This CDR3 reads CATSENRQAYGYTF. CDR3 DNA sequence: TGTGCCACCAGTGAAAACCGACAGGCCTATGGCTACACCTTC.

As concerns this clonotype: This clone may be a read error of a much larger clone one base away. The V call is TRBV5-5, the J call TRBJ2-1, with 7 positions matching TRBD1. This CDR3 is built from 16 residues. Germline CDR1 and CDR2: SGHKS and YYEKEE (reference sequence). The CDR3 DNA follows: TGTGCCAGCAGCGTCAATAACGACAGGGTGGGAAATGAGAAGTTCTTC. Its translation is CASSVNNDRVGNEKFF.

This rearrangement joins TRBV13 to TRBJ1-6; D not certain. Germline values: CDR1 PRHDT, CDR2 FYEKMQ (reference sequence). V was cut by 4 bases and J by 4 bases, with 5 bases left in between. The CDR3 extends over 13 amino acids. The CDR3: CASSYGYNSPLHF. The CDR3 DNA reads TGTGCCAGCAGCTATGGATATAATTCACCCCTCCACTTT.

The chain links TRBV5-1 to TRBJ2-1, with 7 nucleotides matching TRBD1. Germline assignment: CDR1 SGHRS and CDR2 YFSETQ. The CDR3 loop spans 14 amino acids. J gave up 3 bases and V 4 bases, and 4 bases lay outside the gene matches. The CDR3 here is CASSRDSFYNEQFF. The CDR3 region has the DNA TGCGCCAGCAGCCGGGACAGCTTCTACAATGAGCAGTTCTTC.

By its share, this clonotype is medium-sized. J is TRBJ2-1 and V is TRBV6-1; D possibly corresponds to TRBD2 (5 bases). Trimming pared 0 bases from V and 2 bases from J, leaving 8 bases between. This CDR3 has 15 amino acids. The germline V gene has CDR1 MNHNS and CDR2 SASEGT. CDR3 nucleotide sequence: TGTGCCAGCAGTGAAGCGGGAGAGGCCTACAATGAGCAGTTCTTC. Translation: CASSEAGEAYNEQFF.

Ten or more counts support this clonotype. The J gene is TRBJ2-3, the V gene TRBV20-1; D is possibly TRBD2 (6 bases). The CDR3 runs to 15 residues. The germline CDR1 and CDR2 sequences are DFQATT and SNEGSKA (reference sequence). Trimming stripped 4 bases from V and 6 bases from J, with 20 bases between. The CDR3 loop reads CSATEGVSGPDTQYF. The CDR3 bases are TGCAGTGCTACGGAGGGCGTTAGCGGACCCGATACGCAGTATTTT.

This clonotype was observed at least ten times. The gene calls are TRBV27 and TRBJ1-4; 8 bases match TRBD1. CDR1 and CDR2 from the germline V gene are MNHEY and SMNVEV (reference sequence). The CDR3 extends over 14 amino acids. V trimming: 5 bases; J trimming: 6 bases; junction bases outside the gene matches: 5. CDR3 region: CASSATGGYEKLFF. The CDR3 nucleotides read TGTGCCAGCAGTGCCACAGGGGGGTATGAAAAACTGTTTTTT.

The V call is TRBV4-1, the J call TRBJ2-3; the D is unclear. The ends were cut back, 1 base at V and 4 bases at J, with 6 bases in the middle. CDR1 is MGHRA and CDR2 is YSYEKL in the germline V gene. The CDR3 length is 13 residues. CDR3 in amino acids: CASSQVPPDTQYF. CDR3 bases: TGCGCCAGCAGCCAAGTTCCCCCAGATACGCAGTATTTT.

This clonotype was observed many times. The CDR3 loop is CASSQGRPGELFF. The CDR3, as DNA: TGTGCCAGCAGCCAAGGGCGGCCCGGGGAGCTGTTTTTT. The chain couples TRBV3-1 to TRBJ2-2; the D is unclear. The germline V and J ends were trimmed by 1 base and 6 bases, with 6 bases remaining between them. Per the germline V gene, CDR1 is LGHDT and CDR2 is YNNKEL (reference sequence). The CDR3 extends over 13 amino acids.

This clonotype has more than one count but fewer than ten. This chain uses TRBV28 with TRBJ2-2; D gene uncertain. CDR1 is MDHEN and CDR2 is SYDVKM in the germline V gene. V was shortened by 4 bases and J by 4 bases, with 13 bases between the two germline ends. The CDR3 has 15 amino acids. CDR3 sequence reads: CASSYGRIGTGELFF. The CDR3 DNA reads as TGTGCCAGCAGTTACGGACGCATCGGCACCGGGGAGCTGTTTTTT.

This clonotype was counted at least ten times. The J gene is TRBJ1-6, the V gene TRBV4-3; TRBD1 matches at 8 bases. The CDR3 extends over 16 amino acids. J was trimmed by 9 bases and V by 0 bases; bases with no gene match: 7. Germline loops: CDR1 LGHNA, CDR2 YSLEER. In nucleotides, the CDR3 is TGCGCCAGCAGCCAAGAAGCTGGACAGGGTGGTTCACCCCTCCACTTT. It is translated as CASSQEAGQGGSPLHF.

Many counts were recorded for this clonotype. The V and J genes are TRBV12-3 or TRBV12-4 and TRBJ1-1, with D unclear. V lost 1 base to trimming and J lost 6 bases, with 9 bases between them. The CDR3 is 13 amino acids. The CDR3 is CASSLGHWAEAFF. The CDR3 bases are TGTGCCAGCAGTTTAGGGCACTGGGCTGAAGCTTTCTTT.

This clonotype showed up many times. V gene TRBV5-1 combines with J gene TRBJ1-2; 7 bases agree with TRBD1. The germline V gene has CDR1 SGHRS and CDR2 YFSETQ. The CDR3 is 15 amino acids. With 2 bases clipped from V and 2 bases from J, the junction kept 6 bases outside the gene matches. The CDR3 reads CASSLSRDSNYGYTF. For the CDR3, the DNA is TGCGCCAGCAGCTTAAGTCGGGACAGCAACTATGGCTACACCTTC.

By share of the sample, this clonotype is medium-sized. The chain links TRBV20-1 to TRBJ2-1; 10 bases match TRBD2. CDR1 and CDR2 (germline): DFQATT, SNEGSKA (reference sequence). The CDR3 contains 14 residues. V lost 6 bases, J lost 7 bases, and 9 bases stayed unmatched. CDR3 sequence: CSAPGTSEVNEQFF. CDR3 nucleotide sequence: TGCAGTGCCCCCGGGACTAGCGAAGTTAATGAGCAGTTCTTC.

This clonotype was observed many times. The chain is built from TRBV6-2 or TRBV6-3 and TRBJ2-7; D possibly uses TRBD1 or TRBD2 (5 bases each). V lost 2 bases and J 6 bases, leaving 11 bases between the germline ends. CDR1 is MNHEY and CDR2 is SVGEGT in the germline V gene. This CDR3 spans 13 amino acids. CDR3 sequence reads: CASSYGTQLEQYF. CDR3 DNA: TGTGCCAGCAGTTACGGGACCCAGCTCGAGCAGTACTTC.

This clonotype occurred many times. The chain is built from TRBV12-3 or TRBV12-4 and TRBJ2-3; 10 bases are shared with TRBD2. This CDR3 region has 15 residues. V lost 5 bases to trimming and J lost 5 bases; unmatched junction nucleotides: 7. The CDR3 here is CASSPGAGGRDTQYF. CDR3 sequence (DNA): TGTGCCAGCAGTCCGGGAGCGGGAGGGAGAGATACGCAGTATTTT.

Relative to its sample, this clonotype is medium-sized (0.01 to 0.1%). The chain combines TRBV5-1 with TRBJ2-3, with 7 bases fitting TRBD1. Germline V gene lookup returns CDR1 SGHRS and CDR2 YFSETQ. V lost 3 bases to trimming and J lost 2 bases; unmatched junction nucleotides: 3. CDR3 length equals 14 residues. The CDR3 protein is CASSSGQTTDTQYF. The DNA of the CDR3 is TGCGCCAGCAGCTCGGGACAGACCACAGATACGCAGTATTTT.

There are many counts of this clonotype. The chain links TRBV11-3 to TRBJ2-7; weak D call: TRBD1 (6 bases). Germline CDR1 is SGHNT and CDR2 is YENEEA. The CDR3 covers 13 residues. V was pared by 6 bases and J by 3 bases, with 12 bases between. The CDR3 here is CASSLGQNYEQYF. DNA for the CDR3: TGTGCCAGCAGTTTGGGACAAAACTACGAGCAGTACTTC.

This clonotype showed up many times. The chain combines TRBV4-2 with TRBJ2-7; TRBD1 might be the D (5 bases). The CDR3 has 15 amino acids. The V gene lost 1 base and the J gene lost 5 bases, with 15 bases spanning the gap. Per the germline V gene, CDR1 is LGHNA and CDR2 is YNFKEQ. This chain's CDR3 is CASSQVTGPDDEQYF. The CDR3 nucleotides are TGTGCCAGCAGCCAAGTAACAGGCCCGGACGACGAGCAGTACTTC.

CDR3 loop: CASSPSPGLPYNEQFF. The CDR3 coding sequence is TGCGCCAGCAGTCCTTCACCGGGACTACCCTACAATGAGCAGTTCTTC. The J gene is TRBJ2-1, the V gene TRBV23-1; 7 bases fit TRBD2. TRBV23-1 is labeled an ORF, and its function is uncertain. V shed 4 bases and J 2 bases; nucleotides not matched to a gene: 8. The length of the CDR3 is 16 residues.

This clonotype was detected many times. The CDR3 sequence: CASSQDRGGYGYTF. DNA for the CDR3: TGTGCCAGCAGCCAAGATCGGGGAGGGTATGGCTACACCTTC. The rearrangement links TRBV4-2 to TRBJ1-2; no firm D call. The V gene's germline CDR1 is LGHNA and CDR2 YNFKEQ. The CDR3 runs 14 residues. V was shortened by 0 bases and J by 5 bases, with 10 bases between the two germline ends.

Many counts were recorded for this clonotype. The V gene is TRBV2, the J gene TRBJ2-1, with D hard to call. The V gene's germline CDR1 is SNHLY and CDR2 FYNNEI. The germline V and J ends were trimmed by 5 bases and 6 bases, with 11 bases remaining between them. The CDR3 spans 13 residues. In DNA form, the CDR3 reads TGTGCCAGCAGTCCCGATTCGGGCAATGAGCAGTTCTTC. This encodes CASSPDSGNEQFF.

The chain has TRBV2 and TRBJ1-4; 7 bases line up with TRBD1. Trimming took 7 bases from V and 8 from J; bases not matched to a gene: 10. Germline-derived CDR1 and CDR2 are SNHLY and FYNNEI. The CDR3 runs to 14 residues. CDR3 residues: CASMNRDRGEKLFF. The CDR3 coding sequence is TGTGCCAGCATGAACCGGGACAGAGGGGAAAAACTGTTTTTT.

This clonotype occurred many times. The CDR3 spells CASSLAWASGWGIDEQFF. The CDR3 region has the DNA TGCGCCAGCAGCTTGGCTTGGGCTAGCGGATGGGGGATAGATGAGCAGTTCTTC. V and J are TRBV5-1 and TRBJ2-1, with TRBD2 identical over 7 bases. CDR1 is SGHRS and CDR2 is YFSETQ in the germline V gene. This CDR3 spans 18 amino acids. Trimming took 0 bases from V and 8 from J; bases not matched to a gene: 17. Full variable domain (rest looked up from reference TRBV5-1 and TRBJ2-1): KAGVTQTPRYLIKTRGQQVTLSCSPISGHRSVSWYQQTPGQGLQFLFEYFSETQRNKGNFPGRFSGRQFSNSRSEMNVSTLELGDSALYLCASSLAWASGWGIDEQFFGPGTRLTVL.

At least ten counts were recorded for this clonotype. The chain carries TRBV20-1 and TRBJ2-7, with D possibly TRBD1 on 5 matching bases. Trimming pared 5 bases from V and 7 bases from J, leaving 15 bases between. CDR3 length equals 12 residues. CDR1 DFQATT and CDR2 SNEGSKA come from the germline V gene (reference sequence). For the CDR3, the DNA is TGCAGTGCTGTGGACAATTTCGTAGAGCAGTACTTC. It yields the protein CSAVDNFVEQYF.